These 13 T cell receptor beta chains share one sample of origin, sequenced in a study of beta chain features in type 1 diabetes. General observations from the study: All four CD4+ subsets of Type 1 diabetes patients contained TCRB CDR3s that were moderately but significantly shorter.

The entirety of the isolated RNA underwent reverse transcription, so expressed TCRB transcripts were sequenced. The repertoire was sequenced with immunoSEQ multiplex PCR; TCRdb's copy has only in-frame clones and lacks some. Among under 850,000 clones listed, roughly 13% were seen once. Their target antigens are unknown. Sequencing was performed on naive CD4+ T cells from blood. These receptors were obtained from a man aged 18 to 30 with type 1 diabetes.

This clone came up a few times. The chain combines TRBV10-3 with TRBJ2-3, with 10 bases aligning to TRBD1. This CDR3 contains 17 residues. Germline CDR1 is ENHRY and CDR2 is SYGVKD. Trimming cost V 3 bases and J 5 bases; bases outside gene matches: 11. CDR3 coding DNA: TGTGCCATCAGTGAAGCGACAGGGGGCTCTGGGGGAGATACGCAGTATTTT. Encoded protein: CAISEATGGSGGDTQYF.

This clone appeared a few times. V is TRBV7-2 and J is TRBJ2-2; 7 nucleotides align to TRBD2. The CDR3 sequence is 17 residues long. Germline assignment: CDR1 SGHTA and CDR2 FQGNSA. With 8 bases clipped from V and 0 bases from J, the junction kept 12 bases outside the gene matches. CDR3 bases: TGTGCCAGCCCCGAGCGGGACTACTCTTCGAACACCGGGGAGCTGTTTTTT. It is translated as CASPERDYSSNTGELFF.

In its sample, this clone was seen a few times. The chain employs TRBV19 and TRBJ2-5; D perhaps matches TRBD2 (5 bases). CDR1 and CDR2 from the germline V gene are LNHDA and SQIVND (reference sequence). V lost 7 bases to trimming and J lost 5 bases, with 17 bases between them. The CDR3 contains 14 residues. The CDR3 DNA follows: TGTGCCAGTACAAGCGGACCGGGCGGGGAGACCCAGTACTTC. It yields the protein CASTSGPGGETQYF.

Only a few counts were recorded for this clone. The V gene is TRBV19, the J gene TRBJ1-3; 7 positions match TRBD1. The germline gives CDR1 LNHDA, CDR2 SQIVND (reference sequence). V lost 6 bases to trimming and J lost 1 base; unmatched junction nucleotides: 3. The CDR3 is 14 residues long. CDR3 sequence: CASRSQGSGNTIYF. The CDR3 coding sequence is TGTGCCAGTAGGTCACAGGGGTCTGGAAACACCATATATTTT.

This clone appeared a few times. This rearrangement joins TRBV15 to TRBJ2-5; 12 nucleotides agree with TRBD2. Trimming removed 1 base from V and 1 base from J; junction bases left unmatched: 4. CDR1 and CDR2 from the germline V gene are LNHNV and YYDKDF (reference sequence). The CDR3 totals 17 residues. CDR3 DNA sequence: TGTGCCACCAGCAGAGGGACTAGCGGGGCTCTCCAAGAGACCCAGTACTTC. This encodes CATSRGTSGALQETQYF.

The chain couples TRBV13 to TRBJ2-6; possibly TRBD1 or TRBD2 for D (5 bases each). V gave up 4 bases and J gave up 3 bases, with 10 bases separating them. CDR1 and CDR2 (germline): PRHDT, FYEKMQ (reference sequence). The CDR3 totals 15 residues. The CDR3 region is CASSWKGSGANVLTF. CDR3 DNA: TGTGCCAGCAGCTGGAAGGGGAGTGGGGCCAACGTCCTGACTTTC.

This clone was seen more than once but under ten times. This chain uses TRBV7-3 with TRBJ1-2; 9 bases fit TRBD1. CDR1 and CDR2 (germline): SGHTA, FQGTGA. V lost 7 bases, J lost 7 bases, and 7 bases stayed unmatched. This CDR3 has 13 amino acids. The DNA of the CDR3 is TGTGCCAGCACCGGACAGGGGCCTGCTGGCTACACCTTC. Amino acids: CASTGQGPAGYTF.

To note about this clone: Different DNA sequences within this sample yield the same CDR3. This rearrangement joins TRBV5-1 to TRBJ1-6, with 7 bases lining up with TRBD1. The CDR3 is made up of 15 amino acids. Per the germline V gene, CDR1 is SGHRS and CDR2 is YFSETQ. J gave up 10 bases and V 0 bases, and 7 bases lay outside the gene matches. The CDR3 bases are TGCGCCAGCAGCTTGGAGCAGGGGGTAGGATCACCCCTCCACTTT. This gives the protein CASSLEQGVGSPLHF.

This chain links TRBV9 with TRBJ2-7, with 9 nucleotides matching TRBD1. Germline lookup yields CDR1 SGDLS and CDR2 YYNGEE. After removal of 3 bases from V and 0 bases from J, the junction contained 7 bases not matched to a gene. CDR3 length: 16 residues. DNA of the CDR3: TGTGCCAGCAGCGGCAGCACAGGGGGCCTCTCCTACGAGCAGTACTTC. The encoded protein is CASSGSTGGLSYEQYF.

CDR3 region: CASSRLYTGNTIYF. Here the CDR3 DNA reads TGTGCCAGCAGCCGCCTTTATACTGGAAACACCATATATTTT. The chain has TRBV13 and TRBJ1-3, with D unresolved. The V and J ends lost 5 bases and 2 bases respectively, with 10 bases between them. Germline CDR1 reads PRHDT; CDR2 reads FYEKMQ (reference sequence). The CDR3 contains 14 residues.

In its sample, this clone was seen a few times. The chain uses TRBV10-3 and TRBJ2-2, with D unclear. V lost 4 bases and J 0 bases, leaving 12 bases between the germline ends. Germline V gene data show CDR1 as ENHRY and CDR2 as SYGVKD. CDR3 size: 16 residues. CDR3: CAISGGDFPNTGELFF. DNA for the CDR3: TGTGCCATCAGTGGGGGTGATTTCCCGAACACCGGGGAGCTGTTTTTT.

The J gene is TRBJ2-2, the V gene TRBV6-6; D uncertain. The ends were cut back, 4 bases at V and 4 bases at J, with 10 bases in the middle. Looked up from germline, CDR1 is MNHNY and CDR2 is SVGAGI (reference sequence). This CDR3 has 14 amino acids. The DNA for the CDR3 is TGTGCCAGCAGTTCTCAAAGCCTCACCGGGGAGCTGTTTTTT. Translation gives CASSSQSLTGELFF.

The gene calls are TRBV15 and TRBJ1-4, with D perhaps TRBD1 (5 bases). CDR3 length: 15 residues. Germline-derived CDR1 and CDR2 are LNHNV and YYDKDF (reference sequence). Trimming removed 0 bases from V and 3 bases from J, with 8 bases in between. The CDR3 sequence is CATSREGESNEKLFF. The CDR3 region has the DNA TGTGCCACCAGCAGAGAGGGGGAATCTAATGAAAAACTGTTTTTT.